One and the same sample provided the 5 T cell receptor beta chains below, sequenced in a study of T-cell reconstitution after alpha-beta-depleted transplantation in children. As it was prepared, the TCRbeta library received unique molecular identifiers. TCRdb itself ran the PCR reads through MiXCR, one entry per CDR3 protein. Of roughly 160,000 distinct CDR3 sequences listed, over 8.5% are singletons. Sequenced material: PBMCs, taken before TCRalphabeta/CD19-depleted stem cell transplant. The receptors here all came from a boy aged 2 to 10 with acute myeloid leukemia, due to receive a stem cell transplant.

This clonotype was detected only a few times. V and J are TRBV5-1 and TRBJ2-3; D could derive from TRBD1 or TRBD2 (5 bases each). V shed 5 bases and J shed 10 bases, with 11 bases lying between them. CDR1 and CDR2 from the germline V gene are SGHRS and YFSETQ. The CDR3 is 11 residues long. The CDR3, as DNA: TGCGCCAGCAGGAGGGGAATTGCGCAGTATTTT. It translates to CASRRGIAQYF.

This clonotype was observed many times. The chain carries TRBV28 and TRBJ2-1; perhaps TRBD2 as D (7 bases). V was trimmed by 1 base and J by 5 bases, leaving 15 bases between them. The CDR3 is made up of 16 amino acids. Germline lookup yields CDR1 MDHEN and CDR2 SYDVKM. CDR3 amino acids: CASSLLVGGVDNEQFF. CDR3 nucleotides: TGTGCCAGCAGTTTATTGGTAGGGGGGGTAGACAATGAGCAGTTCTTC.

Remarks on this clonotype: Being one base from a much bigger clone, this may be a read error. This rearrangement joins TRBV28 to TRBJ1-2; D remains ambiguous. This CDR3 is 14 amino acids long. CDR1 is MDHEN and CDR2 is SYDVKM in the germline V gene. CDR3 in DNA: TGTGCCAGCAGTGCCGGCGCGGGGTCTTATGGCTACCCCTTC. This translates into CASSAGAGSYGYPF.

This clonotype was detected many times. This sequence joins TRBV20-1 and TRBJ2-7; TRBD2 is a possible D gene (6 bases). CDR1 is DFQATT and CDR2 is SNEGSKA in the germline V gene (reference sequence). V lost 3 bases, J lost 2 bases, and 17 bases lay in between. This CDR3 region has 15 residues. Here the CDR3 DNA reads TGCAGTGCTAGCGCCTCTGGAGGGAGTCCCTACGAGCAGTACTTC. This gives the protein CSASASGGSPYEQYF.

The J gene is TRBJ2-3, the V gene TRBV12-3 or TRBV12-4, with D perhaps TRBD2 (6 bases). This CDR3 is built from 15 residues. Deletions cut 6 bases from V and 0 bases from J, with 13 bases between. The CDR3 DNA reads as TGTGCCAGCAGCCCAGCGGGTTTTAGCACAGATACGCAGTATTTT. Amino acid sequence: CASSPAGFSTDTQYF.